These 23 T cell receptor beta chains share one sample of origin, sequenced in a study of cytomegalovirus exposure and HLA in healthy donors. The study ran its PCR with 60 Vbeta and 13 Jbeta primers. Measured with immunoSEQ multiplex PCR; TCRdb has only the in-frame clones, and not every one. The repertoire consists of around 130,000 clones, with almost 85% occurring once and the leading ten covering approximately 3%. Material: PBMCs. These receptors were taken from a boy under 10 years old in good health and CMV-seronegative.

This chain links TRBV27 with TRBJ2-1, with 8 bases matching TRBD1. Germline CDR1 and CDR2: MNHEY and SMNVEV (reference sequence). This CDR3 has 15 residues. The ends lost 6 bases at V and 8 bases at J; junction bases unmatched: 12. The CDR3 here is CASSPQGAIYDEQFF. The CDR3 region has the DNA TGTGCCAGCAGCCCCCAGGGGGCGATTTACGATGAGCAGTTCTTC.

The J gene is TRBJ2-1, the V gene TRBV19; no firm D call. Looked up from germline, CDR1 is LNHDA and CDR2 is SQIVND (reference sequence). The CDR3 spans 11 residues. V was pared by 8 bases and J by 9 bases, with 11 bases between. This chain's CDR3 is CASVSPGEQFF. CDR3 nucleotides: TGTGCCAGTGTCTCCCCGGGTGAGCAGTTCTTC.

V is TRBV10-3 and J is TRBJ2-7, with D maybe TRBD1 (6 bases). The CDR3 has 13 amino acids. Looked up from germline, CDR1 is ENHRY and CDR2 is SYGVKD. The germline V and J ends were trimmed by 5 bases and 2 bases, with 10 bases remaining between them. CDR3 sequence reads: CAISWDKTYEQYF. The CDR3 bases are TGTGCCATCAGTTGGGACAAGACCTACGAGCAGTACTTC.

The V and J genes are TRBV4-3 and TRBJ2-1; 9 bases are shared with TRBD1. Looked up from germline, CDR1 is LGHNA and CDR2 is YSLEER. This CDR3 region has 13 residues. Trimming removed 4 bases from V and 6 bases from J; junction bases left unmatched: 1. CDR3 sequence (DNA): TGCGCCAGCAGCCGGGGACAGGGCAATGAGCAGTTCTTC. Its translation: CASSRGQGNEQFF.

The table lists this clone with a few counts. The chain employs TRBV7-8 and TRBJ2-5, with 7 bases matching TRBD1. The V gene end was trimmed by 2 bases and the J gene end by 5 bases; junction bases not matched to a gene: 5. Germline V gene sequence: CDR1 SGHVS, CDR2 FQNEAQ. The CDR3 contains 14 residues. The CDR3 nucleotides are TGTGCCAGCAGCTTATCCGGGACAGACGAGACCCAGTACTTC. Its translation: CASSLSGTDETQYF.

The genes are TRBV7-9 and TRBJ2-1; 8 nucleotides agree with TRBD2. The CDR3 extends over 17 amino acids. The V and J ends lost 4 bases and 2 bases, in that order; junction bases with no gene match: 10. The germline gives CDR1 SEHNR, CDR2 FQNEAQ (reference sequence). The chain's CDR3 is CASSSGGLAGAYNEQFF. DNA of the CDR3: TGTGCCAGCAGCTCCGGCGGGCTAGCGGGTGCCTACAATGAGCAGTTCTTC.

The CDR3 spells CASSPETATYGYTF. In DNA, the CDR3 is TGTGCCAGCTCACCAGAGACAGCTACCTATGGCTACACCTTC. The V and J genes are TRBV18 and TRBJ1-2, with D possibly matching TRBD1 (5 bases). This CDR3 is 14 amino acids long. CDR1 is KGHSH, CDR2 LQKENI, per germline. V was clipped by 2 bases and J by 4 bases, with 11 bases between them.

The chain is built from TRBV14 and TRBJ2-2; 7 bases line up with TRBD2. V lost 2 bases, J lost 2 bases, and 5 bases stayed unmatched. Germline values: CDR1 SGHDN, CDR2 FVKESK. There are 16 residues in the CDR3. The CDR3 nucleotides are TGTGCCAGCAGCCAACTCGCGGGGGAAAACACCGGGGAGCTGTTTTTT. Amino acid sequence: CASSQLAGENTGELFF.

There are a few counts of this clone. The J gene is TRBJ2-5, the V gene TRBV4-2; 8 nucleotides line up with TRBD2. Looked up from germline, CDR1 is LGHNA and CDR2 is YNFKEQ. There are 17 residues in the CDR3. V trimming: 0 bases; J trimming: 2 bases; junction bases outside the gene matches: 8. The CDR3 sequence is CASSQDGAGAWQETQYF. For the CDR3, the DNA is TGTGCCAGCAGCCAAGATGGAGCGGGGGCCTGGCAAGAGACCCAGTACTTC.

Here the CDR3 reads CASTEGGQHTDTQYF. For the CDR3, the DNA is TGTGCCAGCACCGAAGGAGGGCAGCACACAGATACGCAGTATTTT. This rearrangement joins TRBV6-1 to TRBJ2-3; tentative D call: TRBD2 (6 bases). Per germline, CDR1 MNHNS and CDR2 SASEGT. The CDR3 length is 15 residues. Trimming left V 7 bases short and J 2 bases short, with 16 bases between.

The genes are TRBV5-5 and TRBJ2-6, with 7 bases fitting TRBD2. The germline gives CDR1 SGHKS, CDR2 YYEKEE (reference sequence). V lost 2 bases, J lost 0 bases, and 5 bases stayed unmatched. The CDR3 is made up of 17 amino acids. The CDR3 protein is CASSFGGYFSGANVLTF. DNA of the CDR3: TGTGCCAGCAGCTTCGGGGGGTATTTCTCTGGGGCCAACGTCCTGACTTTC. The complete variable domain, with remaining parts taken from reference TRBV5-5 and TRBJ2-6, reads DAGVTQSPTHLIKTRGQQVTLRCSPISGHKSVSWYQQVLGQGPQFIFQYYEKEERGRGNFPDRFSARQFPNYSSELNVNALLLGDSALYLCASSFGGYFSGANVLTFGAGSRLTVL.

This clone is a singleton in its sample. The rearrangement joins TRBV6-1 to TRBJ1-6; D is unclear. This CDR3 contains 15 residues. V was pared by 2 bases and J by 4 bases, with 9 bases between. The germline gives CDR1 MNHNS, CDR2 SASEGT. The CDR3 is CASSERGEYNSPLHF. CDR3 DNA: TGTGCCAGCAGTGAAAGAGGTGAATATAATTCACCCCTCCACTTT.

The chain carries TRBV9 and TRBJ1-1, with D possibly matching TRBD1 (6 bases). Germline V gene sequence: CDR1 SGDLS, CDR2 YYNGEE. This CDR3 region has 15 residues. Trimming cost V 4 bases and J 0 bases, with 13 bases left between them. The DNA of the CDR3 is TGTGCCAGCAGCCAAGAGGGGGGGCTGAACACTGAAGCTTTCTTT. Translating it yields CASSQEGGLNTEAFF.

V is TRBV30 and J is TRBJ2-1; D is perhaps TRBD2 (7 bases). V lost 0 bases, J lost 4 bases, and 13 bases lay in between. The CDR3 is made up of 15 amino acids. Germline CDR1 is GTSNPN and CDR2 is SVGIG (reference sequence). The CDR3 reads CAWSVYGGLYNEQFF. The CDR3, as DNA: TGTGCCTGGAGTGTATACGGGGGGCTTTACAATGAGCAGTTCTTC. Full variable domain (outside the CDR3, taken from reference TRBV30 and TRBJ2-1): SQTIHQWPATLVQPVGSPLSLECTVEGTSNPNLYWYRQAAGRGLQLLFYSVGIGQISSEVPQNLSASRPQDRQFILSSKKLLLSDSGFYLCAWSVYGGLYNEQFFGPGTRLTVL.

The rearrangement uses TRBV28 and TRBJ2-7, with D perhaps TRBD1 (5 bases). Trimming shortened V by 7 bases and J by 2 bases, and 15 bases separated the two germline ends. This CDR3 spans 14 amino acids. Germline CDR1 reads MDHEN; CDR2 reads SYDVKM. The CDR3 is CASTLGAFPYEQYV. DNA for the CDR3: TGTGCCAGCACTCTTGGGGCTTTTCCCTACGAGCAGTACGTC.

The chain couples TRBV7-8 to TRBJ2-3; 10 bases line up with TRBD1. This CDR3 contains 16 residues. With V trimmed by 0 bases and J by 1 base, 1 base remained unmatched. CDR1 is SGHVS, CDR2 FQNEAQ, per germline. CDR3 loop: CASSLAGTGGTDTQYF. DNA of the CDR3: TGTGCCAGCAGCTTAGCCGGGACAGGGGGCACAGATACGCAGTATTTT.

The chain links TRBV6-1 to TRBJ1-5, with 9 bases fitting TRBD1. CDR3 size: 14 residues. Germline V CDR1 and CDR2: MNHNS, SASEGT. V lost 6 bases to trimming and J lost 6 bases; unmatched junction nucleotides: 6. The CDR3 sequence is CASRDRGVGQPQHF. In nucleotides, the CDR3 is TGTGCCAGCAGAGACAGGGGGGTAGGTCAGCCCCAGCATTTT.

The gene calls are TRBV6-6 and TRBJ1-2, with D perhaps TRBD1 (6 bases). Germline assignment: CDR1 MNHNY and CDR2 SVGAGI (reference sequence). Trimming stripped 8 bases from V and 12 bases from J, with 16 bases between. This CDR3 has 11 amino acids. CDR3 sequence (DNA): TGTGCCAGCGTTGAGGACAGCTTGCACACCTTC. Translating gives CASVEDSLHTF.

V is TRBV2 and J is TRBJ2-7; 10 bases agree with TRBD2. Germline V gene sequence: CDR1 SNHLY, CDR2 FYNNEI. J was trimmed by 3 bases and V by 8 bases; bases with no gene match: 4. The CDR3 totals 13 residues. The DNA of the CDR3 is TGTGCCAGCGGGCTAGCGGGGGACTACGAGCAGTACTTC. Its protein product is CASGLAGDYEQYF.

The gene calls are TRBV6-1 and TRBJ2-1; 8 positions match TRBD1. Germline loops: CDR1 MNHNS, CDR2 SASEGT. J gave up 2 bases and V 4 bases, and 10 bases lay outside the gene matches. CDR3 length equals 17 residues. The CDR3 bases are TGTGCCAGCAGTGGGTCCCTTGGACAGGGACCCTACAATGAGCAGTTCTTC. This codes for CASSGSLGQGPYNEQFF.

The V gene is TRBV5-1, the J gene TRBJ1-1, with TRBD1 identical over 7 bases. CDR1 is SGHRS, CDR2 YFSETQ, per germline. The junction had 4 bases not matched to a gene; V was cut back by 4 bases and J by 1 base. This CDR3 contains 14 residues. The chain's CDR3 is CASSTDRPNTEAFF. The CDR3 DNA is TGCGCCAGCAGCACGGACAGGCCGAACACTGAAGCTTTCTTT.

The chain links TRBV29-1 to TRBJ2-2; D call uncertain. The CDR3 is 13 residues long. V was cut by 4 bases and J by 1 base, with 7 bases left in between. Germline CDR1 is SQVTM and CDR2 is ANQGSEA. The CDR3: CSVAGENTGELFF. In nucleotides, the CDR3 is TGCAGCGTTGCTGGAGAGAACACCGGGGAGCTGTTTTTT.

This chain links TRBV27 with TRBJ1-2; 8 positions match TRBD1. CDR3 length: 13 amino acids. With 5 bases clipped from V and 7 bases from J, the junction kept 6 bases outside the gene matches. Germline-derived CDR1 and CDR2 are MNHEY and SMNVEV (reference sequence). This chain's CDR3 is CASSPRTGLGYTF. The CDR3 DNA follows: TGTGCCAGCAGTCCCCGGACAGGGCTTGGCTACACCTTC.